A single sample is the source of the 22 T cell receptor beta chains below, sequenced in a study of T cell changes during pregnancy in multiple sclerosis. Clones were read by immunoSEQ multiplex PCR, and TCRdb kept only the in-frame ones, dropping some. In the table there are approximately 60,000 clones, 94% of which are singletons. Sequences were derived from CD8+ T cells from peripheral blood mononuclear cells, sampled in the third trimester of pregnancy. All receptors derive from a female donor with multiple sclerosis, enrolled in a pregnancy study.

The chain has TRBV28 and TRBJ2-2, with a tentative D call TRBD1 (6 bases). Trimming removed 1 base at V and 8 bases at J, with 11 bases between. This CDR3 comprises 14 residues. Germline V gene sequence: CDR1 MDHEN, CDR2 SYDVKM. Here the CDR3 reads CASSLSAGAGELFF. CDR3 DNA: TGTGCCAGCAGTTTATCGGCAGGGGCTGGGGAGCTGTTTTTT.

This CDR3 is CASLKEGIGGELFF. The CDR3, as DNA: TGTGCCAGCCTGAAGGAGGGAATCGGCGGGGAGCTGTTTTTT. The chain uses TRBV27 and TRBJ2-2; TRBD2 might be the D (6 bases). CDR3 length: 14 amino acids. Germline CDR1 MNHEY, CDR2 SMNVEV (reference sequence). Trimming shortened V by 8 bases and J by 7 bases, and 17 bases separated the two germline ends.

V usage is TRBV14 and J usage is TRBJ2-7; TRBD2 might be the D (6 bases). There are 15 residues in the CDR3. Germline CDR1 is SGHDN and CDR2 is FVKESK. V was pared by 4 bases and J by 4 bases, with 17 bases between. The CDR3 here is CASSPIGLAIYEQYF. In nucleotides, the CDR3 is TGTGCCAGCAGCCCTATCGGGCTAGCGATTTACGAGCAGTACTTC. The variable domain in full, completed from reference TRBV14 and TRBJ2-7, reads EAGVTQFPSHSVIEKGQTVTLRCDPISGHDNLYWYRRVMGKEIKFLLHFVKESKQDESGMPNNRFLAERTGGTYSTLKVQPAELEDSGVYFCASSPIGLAIYEQYFGPGTRLTVT.

The rearrangement links TRBV29-1 to TRBJ2-2; no clear D gene. The V end was cut by 4 bases, the J end by 6 bases, with 12 bases between. The CDR3 is made up of 13 amino acids. The germline V gene encodes CDR1 SQVTM and CDR2 ANQGSEA. This chain's CDR3 is CSVVSSLAGELFF. In DNA form, the CDR3 reads TGCAGCGTTGTCTCTTCGCTAGCCGGGGAGCTGTTTTTT.

The V gene is TRBV10-3, the J gene TRBJ2-1, with 8 bases aligning to TRBD2. CDR3 length: 14 residues. Germline trimming cut 4 bases from V and 9 bases from J; bases unmatched to any gene: 8. From germline, CDR1 is ENHRY and CDR2 SYGVKD. Here the CDR3 reads CAISGAGGLGEQFF. In DNA form, the CDR3 reads TGTGCCATCAGTGGGGCGGGAGGCCTTGGTGAGCAGTTCTTC.

The chain joins TRBV6-5 to TRBJ2-7, with D hard to call. CDR3 length: 13 residues. The germline CDR1 and CDR2 sequences are MNHEY and SVGAGI. V was cut by 6 bases and J by 3 bases, with 12 bases left in between. The DNA for the CDR3 is TGTGCCAGCAGGCCTCGACAAATCTACGAGCAGTACTTC. Protein product: CASRPRQIYEQYF.

This clone came up once. The J gene is TRBJ1-1, the V gene TRBV29-1, with TRBD1 identical over 8 bases. The junction had 5 bases not matched to a gene; V was cut back by 6 bases and J by 5 bases. This CDR3 comprises 12 residues. Per the germline V gene, CDR1 is SQVTM and CDR2 is ANQGSEA. The CDR3 bases are TGCAGCGTAGGACAGGGTATGACTGAAGCTTTCTTT. This gives the protein CSVGQGMTEAFF.

V is TRBV5-4 and J is TRBJ2-7; TRBD1 agrees at 7 bases. V lost 0 bases, J lost 5 bases, and 8 bases stayed unmatched. CDR1 SGHNT and CDR2 YYREEE come from the germline V gene (reference sequence). CDR3 length: 15 amino acids. CDR3 nucleotide sequence: TGTGCCAGCAGCTTGGAAGAATACAGGGGAAACGAGCAGTACTTC. Translation gives CASSLEEYRGNEQYF.

The gene calls are TRBV7-3 and TRBJ2-7; D is uncertain. Germline V lookup: CDR1 SGHTA, CDR2 FQGTGA. V lost 6 bases and J lost 6, with 15 bases in between. The CDR3 spans 13 residues. CDR3 nucleotide sequence: TGTGCCAGCAGAGCGACTCCGTCTGGCGAGCAGTACTTC. This sequence encodes CASRATPSGEQYF.

The chain recombines TRBV19 with TRBJ2-2; a weak D match, TRBD1 (5 bases). Trimming cost V 3 bases and J 5 bases, with 13 bases left between them. This CDR3 comprises 15 residues. Germline V gives CDR1 LNHDA, CDR2 SQIVND (reference sequence). The DNA for the CDR3 is TGTGCCAGTAGTATCGGGCAGGGTAAGACCGGGGAGCTGTTTTTT. This codes for CASSIGQGKTGELFF.

This rearrangement joins TRBV14 to TRBJ2-7; TRBD2 is a possible D gene (6 bases). V dropped 5 bases and J dropped 7 bases, with 21 bases sitting between them. This CDR3 spans 15 amino acids. Germline CDR1 is SGHDN and CDR2 is FVKESK. The CDR3 DNA follows: TGTGCCAGCAGCAAGAAGGCAGGCTGGGGGGTTGAGCAGTACTTC. Its translation is CASSKKAGWGVEQYF.

CDR3 in amino acids: CASNPGQGAYGYTF. CDR3 sequence (DNA): TGCGCCAGCAACCCGGGACAGGGAGCCTATGGCTACACCTTC. The gene calls are TRBV5-1 and TRBJ1-2; 9 positions match TRBD1. Germline CDR1 SGHRS, CDR2 YFSETQ. Unmatched junction bases numbered 7, after V lost 6 bases and J lost 4 bases. This CDR3 contains 14 residues.

V usage is TRBV15 and J usage is TRBJ2-7; possibly TRBD2 for D (7 bases). Trimming shortened V by 5 bases and J by 6 bases, and 32 bases separated the two germline ends. Germline lookup yields CDR1 LNHNV and CDR2 YYDKDF (reference sequence). There are 19 residues in the CDR3. The CDR3 DNA sequence: TGTGCCACCAGCGGGGGCCTAGGGGAGCGGGAAACCTTCATGGGCGAGCAGTACTTC. It translates to CATSGGLGERETFMGEQYF.

V and J are TRBV13 and TRBJ2-7; the D gene is possibly TRBD2 (6 bases). Germline V CDR1 and CDR2: PRHDT, FYEKMQ (reference sequence). V was cut by 7 bases and J by 0 bases, with 10 bases left in between. The CDR3 runs to 13 residues. The CDR3 is CASKGLDSYEQYF. CDR3 coding DNA: TGTGCCAGCAAGGGACTCGACTCCTACGAGCAGTACTTC.

The rearrangement joins TRBV7-6 to TRBJ2-7; 10 nucleotides agree with TRBD1. The CDR3 covers 15 residues. Losses at the gene ends were 3 bases for V and 4 bases for J; bases not matched to a gene: 6. Germline V gene lookup returns CDR1 SGHVS and CDR2 FNYEAQ. CDR3 in DNA: TGTGCCAGCAGCTTGGGGACAGGGGAGAATTACGAGCAGTACTTC. This codes for CASSLGTGENYEQYF.

The chain recombines TRBV27 with TRBJ1-5; possible D gene TRBD1, 6 bases. Germline V gene lookup returns CDR1 MNHEY and CDR2 SMNVEV (reference sequence). This CDR3 region has 14 residues. Trimming stripped 5 bases from V and 6 bases from J, with 14 bases between. CDR3 in amino acids: CASSVGGGGQPQHF. The DNA for the CDR3 is TGTGCCAGCAGTGTGGGGGGGGGCGGTCAGCCCCAGCATTTT.

The chain couples TRBV7-3 to TRBJ2-2, with 9 bases that match TRBD2. Germline CDR1 SGHTA, CDR2 FQGTGA. The junction had 22 bases not matched to a gene; V was cut back by 1 base and J by 7 bases. The CDR3 runs 21 residues. DNA for the CDR3: TGTGCCAGCAGCTTAAACGGTTTTGCACTAGCGGGCGCTCTAGGGAACGGGGAGCTGTTTTTT. This gives the protein CASSLNGFALAGALGNGELFF.

There are a few counts of this clone. This could be a read error, since a much larger clone is one nucleotide away. The same CDR3 is also encoded by other DNA sequences in this sample. The rearrangement links TRBV19 to TRBJ1-1, with a possible D match to TRBD1 (6 bases). Trimming shortened V by 1 base and J by 4 bases, and 7 bases separated the two germline ends. The CDR3 totals 13 residues. Germline CDR1 is LNHDA and CDR2 is SQIVND (reference sequence). CDR3 bases: TGTGCCAGTAGTATAGGGACAGCCACTGAAGCTTTCTTT. Translating gives CASSIGTATEAFF.

The gene calls are TRBV6-1 and TRBJ1-2, with 9 bases matching TRBD1. CDR3 size: 15 residues. In germline, CDR1 is MNHNS, CDR2 SASEGT. Losses at the gene ends were 2 bases for V and 3 bases for J; bases not matched to a gene: 4. The CDR3 coding sequence is TGTGCCAGCAGTGAATACGACAGGGGGTACTATGGCTACACCTTC. It yields the protein CASSEYDRGYYGYTF.

V gene TRBV4-1 combines with J gene TRBJ1-1, with D uncertain. V was cut by 1 base and J by 8 bases, with 11 bases left in between. Germline V CDR1 and CDR2: MGHRA, YSYEKL. This CDR3 comprises 13 residues. The CDR3 reads CASSQVKMGEAFF. CDR3 sequence (DNA): TGCGCCAGCAGCCAAGTTAAAATGGGCGAAGCTTTCTTT.

This chain joins TRBV7-9 and TRBJ2-5; 10 bases match TRBD1. Losses at the gene ends were 4 bases for V and 2 bases for J; bases not matched to a gene: 10. Germline CDR1 and CDR2: SEHNR and FQNEAQ (reference sequence). This CDR3 is 17 amino acids long. The CDR3 DNA sequence: TGTGCCAGCAGCTGGCGGGACAGGGGTTTGGGGCAAGAGACCCAGTACTTC. It specifies CASSWRDRGLGQETQYF.

The sample holds one count of this clone. The rearrangement uses TRBV6-5 and TRBJ1-3; D possibly corresponds to TRBD1 (5 bases). Trimming pared 6 bases from V and 3 bases from J, leaving 9 bases between. Per the germline V gene, CDR1 is MNHEY and CDR2 is SVGAGI. This CDR3 is built from 13 residues. CDR3 protein: CASSRVFGNTIYF. CDR3 nucleotides: TGTGCCAGCAGCAGGGTTTTTGGAAACACCATATATTTT.